The subject of this entry is one TCR beta chain. Its target is not known. The sample comes from a study of chemoradiotherapy in HPV16-positive cancers. The CDR3 contains 18 residues. Trimming took off 1 base at V and 1 base at J, with 17 bases between the two ends. Germline V gives CDR1 LGHNA, CDR2 YSLEER. Study findings and constraints: Non-HPV-specific T cells did not expand in tumors during treatment, whereas candidate HPV-specific clones and E7-related motifs did.

Here immunoSEQ multiplex PCR was the method, and the copy in TCRdb shows in-frame clones only, minus some. In the table there are over 2,000 clones, around two thirds of which are singletons. The rearrangement uses TRBV4-3 and TRBJ1-5; TRBD1 is a possible D gene (6 bases). This TCR was recovered from a human donor with HPV-associated anogenital cancer. Specimen: tumor tissue, collected from a patient who underwent chemoradiotherapy. The CDR3 DNA is TGCGCCAGCAGCCAAGGGGTAAAAAGGGGGAAAAGCAATCAGCCCCAGCATTTT. Residues: CASSQGVKRGKSNQPQHF.